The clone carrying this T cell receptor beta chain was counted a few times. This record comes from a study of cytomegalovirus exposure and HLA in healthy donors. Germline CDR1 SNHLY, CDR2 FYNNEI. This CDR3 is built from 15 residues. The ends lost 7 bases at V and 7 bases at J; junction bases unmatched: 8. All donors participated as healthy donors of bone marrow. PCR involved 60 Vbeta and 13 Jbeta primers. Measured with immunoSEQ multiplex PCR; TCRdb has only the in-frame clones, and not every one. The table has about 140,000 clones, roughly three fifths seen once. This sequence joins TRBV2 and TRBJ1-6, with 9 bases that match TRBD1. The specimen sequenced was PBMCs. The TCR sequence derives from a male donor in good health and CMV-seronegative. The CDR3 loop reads CASTLEQGANSPLHF. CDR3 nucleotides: TGTGCCAGCACCCTGGAACAGGGGGCGAATTCACCCCTCCACTTT.